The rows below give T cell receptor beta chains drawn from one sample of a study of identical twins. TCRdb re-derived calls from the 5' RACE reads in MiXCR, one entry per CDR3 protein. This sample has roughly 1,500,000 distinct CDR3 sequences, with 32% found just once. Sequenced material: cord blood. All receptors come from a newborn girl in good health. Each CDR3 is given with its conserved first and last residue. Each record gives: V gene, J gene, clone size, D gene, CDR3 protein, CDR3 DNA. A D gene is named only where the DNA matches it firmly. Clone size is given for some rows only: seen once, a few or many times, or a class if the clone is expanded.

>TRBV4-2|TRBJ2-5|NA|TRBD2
CASSQTSGGDNGQYF
TGTGCCAGCAGCCAAACTAGCGGGGGGGACAATGGGCAGTACTTC
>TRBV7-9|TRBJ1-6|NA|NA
CASSLGTTGSPLHF
TGTGCCAGCAGCTTAGGAACTACAGGGTCACCCCTCCACTTT
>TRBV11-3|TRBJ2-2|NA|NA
CASSLGTLGELFF
TGTGCCAGCAGCTTAGGCACGCTCGGGGAGCTGTTTTTT
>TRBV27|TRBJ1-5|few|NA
CASSLRFLNNQPQHF
TGTGCCAGCAGTTTACGATTCCTGAACAATCAGCCCCAGCATTTT
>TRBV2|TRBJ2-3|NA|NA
CASSADSHTQYF
TGTGCCAGCAGCGCGGACAGCCATACGCAGTATTTT
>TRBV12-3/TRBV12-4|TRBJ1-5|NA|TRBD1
CASSSSGTGRGNQPQHF
TGTGCCAGCAGTAGTTCAGGGACAGGGCGCGGCAATCAGCCCCAGCATTTT
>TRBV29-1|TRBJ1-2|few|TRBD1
CSVPDRFGYGYTF
TGCAGCGTTCCGGACAGGTTCGGATATGGCTACACCTTC
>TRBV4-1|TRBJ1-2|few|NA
CASSQDWGIGYGYTF
TGCGCCAGCAGCCAAGATTGGGGGATCGGCTATGGCTACACCTTC
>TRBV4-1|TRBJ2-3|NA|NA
CASSQVSWRGRDTQYF
TGCGCCAGCAGCCAAGTTTCCTGGCGGGGACGAGATACGCAGTATTTT
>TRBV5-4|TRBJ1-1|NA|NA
CASSLQDSEAFF
TGTGCCAGCAGCTTGCAGGATTCCGAAGCTTTCTTT
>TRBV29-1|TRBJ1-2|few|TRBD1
CSVERTGSYGYTF
TGCAGCGTTGAAAGGACAGGGAGCTATGGCTACACCTTC
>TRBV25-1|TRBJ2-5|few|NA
CASSELGVQETQYF
TGTGCCAGCAGTGAACTGGGCGTACAAGAGACCCAGTACTTC
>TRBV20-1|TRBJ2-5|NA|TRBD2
CSARGPAGGLVSQETQYF
TGCAGTGCTAGGGGGCCGGCGGGGGGGCTAGTGTCACAAGAGACCCAGTACTTC
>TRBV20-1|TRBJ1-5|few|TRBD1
CSARSADRGNQPQHF
TGCAGTGCCCGTAGCGCTGACAGGGGCAATCAGCCCCAGCATTTT
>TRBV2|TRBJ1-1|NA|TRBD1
CASSEAGGGLNTEAFF
TGTGCCAGCAGTGAGGCAGGGGGGGGATTGAACACTGAAGCTTTCTTT
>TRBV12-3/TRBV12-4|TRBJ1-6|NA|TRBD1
CASRPTGVDNSPLHF
TGTGCCAGCAGACCGACAGGGGTCGATAATTCACCCCTCCACTTT
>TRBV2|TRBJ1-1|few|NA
CASRSAGNTEAFF
TGTGCCAGCAGGTCTGCAGGGAACACTGAAGCTTTCTTT
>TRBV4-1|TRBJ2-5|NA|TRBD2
CASSLLKGREETQYF
TGCGCCAGCAGCCTCCTCAAGGGGAGGGAAGAGACCCAGTACTTC
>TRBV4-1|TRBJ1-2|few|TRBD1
CASSQHRGKDGYTF
TGCGCCAGCAGCCAACACAGGGGGAAGGATGGCTACACCTTC